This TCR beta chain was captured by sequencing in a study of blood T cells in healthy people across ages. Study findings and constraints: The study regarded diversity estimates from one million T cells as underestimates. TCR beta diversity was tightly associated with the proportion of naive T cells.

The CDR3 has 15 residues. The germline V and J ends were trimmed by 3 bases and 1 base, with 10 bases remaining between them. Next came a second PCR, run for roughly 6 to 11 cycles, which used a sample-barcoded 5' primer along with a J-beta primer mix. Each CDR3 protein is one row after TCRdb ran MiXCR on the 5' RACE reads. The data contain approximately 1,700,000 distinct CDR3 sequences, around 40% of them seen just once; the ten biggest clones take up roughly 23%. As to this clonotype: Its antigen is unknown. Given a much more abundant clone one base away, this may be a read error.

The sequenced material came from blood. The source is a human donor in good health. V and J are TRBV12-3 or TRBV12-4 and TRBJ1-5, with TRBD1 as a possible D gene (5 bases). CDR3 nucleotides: TGTGCCAGCAGTTTGGTACAGGAAAGCAATCAGCCCCAGCATTTT. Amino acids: CASSLVQESNQPQHF.